The 3 T cell receptor beta chains presented below share a single source sample, sequenced in a study of cytomegalovirus exposure and HLA in healthy donors. Primers: 60 Vbeta forward and 13 Jbeta reverse. The table came from immunoSEQ multiplex PCR; TCRdb's copy has only in-frame clones and leaves some out. The table has under 150,000 clones, about 75% seen once. Sequencing used PBMCs. Receptors originate from a man aged 55 to 70 in good health and CMV-seronegative.

This chain links TRBV25-1 with TRBJ2-1, with 8 bases fitting TRBD2. This CDR3 has 14 amino acids. V trimming: 4 bases; J trimming: 4 bases; junction bases outside the gene matches: 3. The germline CDR1 and CDR2 sequences are MGHDK and SYGVNS. Written as DNA, the CDR3 is TGTGCCAGCAGTGGGCGGGAGGTTTACAATGAGCAGTTCTTC. As protein: CASSGREVYNEQFF.

With regard to this clone: Germline is not matched at one junction end, which may reflect a read error. The gene calls are TRBV7-3 and TRBJ2-3, with 8 bases identical to TRBD1. Germline V gives CDR1 SGHTA, CDR2 FQGTGA. The CDR3 length is 16 residues. The CDR3 DNA is TGTGCCAGCAGCCCGACCAGGGCAGGGGGCACGGATACGCAGTATTTT. Translating it yields CASSPTRAGGTDTQYF.

This chain joins TRBV23-1 and TRBJ1-1, with 11 bases lining up with TRBD1. TRBV23-1 is an open reading frame, and its role is uncertain. The CDR3 is 16 amino acids. J gave up 5 bases and V 2 bases, and 7 bases lay outside the gene matches. The CDR3 spells CASSQPGQGADTEAFF. The DNA for the CDR3 is TGCGCCAGCAGTCAACCCGGACAGGGGGCTGATACTGAAGCTTTCTTT.